This T cell receptor beta chain was recorded in a study of CD8+ T cells in alopecia areata (dated by TCRdb to about 2018). Background on the whole study: Treated patients were enrolled in an open-label pilot trial of oral tofacitinib, 5 to 10 mg twice daily, for moderate-to-severe alopecia areata. RNA was extracted with the PAXgene miRNA kit for fixed scalp, the miRNeasy kit for PBMCs, and the RNeasy kit for mouse skin. To study T cell clonal expansion in alopecia areata, the researchers applied high-throughput TCRbeta sequencing to both the C3H/HeJ mouse model and human patients. Patients stayed on tofacitinib for 6 to 18 months and then had 6 months of follow-up off drug so that delayed response and recurrence could be assessed. Scalp clonality was compared among normal scalp (n=4), patchy alopecia areata scalp (n=8), and alopecia totalis/universalis scalp (n=8). Disease severity in treated patients was measured with the SALT score, which quantifies the percentage of affected scalp surface area. Biopsies were taken from tofacitinib-treated patients at baseline and at 4 and 24 weeks of treatment, and a later scalp biopsy was taken in several of the tofacitinib-treated patients. immunoSEQ multiplex PCR using 35 Vbeta forward primers and 13 Jbeta reverse primers was used to amplify TCRbeta CDR3 regions. In humans, TCRbeta sequencing was performed on scalp tissue and on sorted CD4+ and CD8+ peripheral blood T cells from healthy controls and from patients with patchy or totalis/universalis alopecia areata. Results the study describes overall, beyond this receptor: Unlike mouse skin, where gammadelta T cells dominate, normal human skin contains resident alphabeta T cells that get sequenced too, which complicates analysis of the scalp TCR repertoire. Compared with normal scalp, lesional scalp, particularly in alopecia totalis/universalis, had higher clonality and more expanded CD8+ clones, which suggests antigenic drive. Because the treated cohort was small and included a single nonresponder, larger studies are needed to assess links between baseline CD8+ expansion and response. Compared with mice, TCR sequences shared between patients were less clear, possibly partly because of HLA diversity across the patient population. During tofacitinib treatment, many expanded lesional clones stuck around in both scalp and blood, and this persistence may partly explain why relapse happens after treatment is stopped. Tofacitinib significantly decreased scalp clonality and the number of expanded CD8+ clones among the top 100 scalp clones.

Libraries were built with the immunoSEQ multiplex PCR assay. For TCR sequencing, RNA was extracted from every sample and reverse transcribed into cDNA to serve as template. SuperScript III was used for first-strand cDNA synthesis, primed with a 2:1 mix of oligo-dT and random hexamers. Amplification bias was assessed with a synthetic immune receptor repertoire, and residual bias was removed computationally. Per the authors' processing: Raw reads were preprocessed to remove errors, and CDR3 was defined according to IMGT conventions as the region from the conserved cysteine to phenylalanine. To get clonality, Shannon entropy was normalized by log2 of the number of productive unique TCRs and the result was subtracted from 1. Whether each scalp clone was CD4 or CD8 was inferred by checking scalp TCRbeta sequences against the CD4 and CD8 repertoires from sorted blood. TCRdb mirrors the immuneACCESS table, restricted to in-frame sequences. Some clones are absent from its copies; in checked studies, under half trace to an unresolved V gene, and the reason for the others is unknown. V and J calls and clone size follow that table, whereas D and trimming were derived from the DNA. The sample table lists roughly 100,000 clones, 85% to 90% of them with a count of one. Roughly 10% of the sample is in the top ten clones.

The germline V gene provides CDR1 SGHRS and CDR2 YFSETQ. Trimming costs V 7 bases and J 3 bases, and their ends lie 20 bases apart. From cysteine to phenylalanine, the CDR3 is 15 amino acids long. The only DNA kept is the CDR3, 45 bases in frame from the first base. This clone was recorded only once. This clone's antigen is unknown. No base quality information exists; no much larger clone differs at one position. The treatment or condition label here, explained by the study, means: oral pan-JAK inhibitor, 5-10 mg twice daily. Lesional scalp punch biopsies and peripheral blood were collected from alopecia areata patients. After PBMCs were isolated by density centrifugation and stained for CD3, CD4 and CD8, a FACSAria was used to sort CD4+ and CD8+ T cells.

This specimen consisted of CD8+ T cells sorted from blood, obtained at week 34, from a patient treated with tofacitinib. This TCR came from a human donor with alopecia areata. Recombination joined TRBV5-1 with TRBJ2-7; a weak D assignment points to TRBD1 (6 bases agree). This receptor has the CDR3 CASGEGTTQGYEQYF. The sequenced DNA: TGCGCCAGCGGCGAAGGGACCACACAGGGCTACGAGCAGTACTTC.